These 29 T cell receptor beta chains share one sample of origin, sequenced in a study of blood T cells in healthy people across ages. The second PCR ran about 6 to 12 cycles with a sample-barcoded 5' primer and J-beta primers. MiXCR was run by TCRdb on the 5' RACE reads, yielding one entry per CDR3 protein. The sample shows hundreds of thousands of distinct CDR3 sequences, nearly 25% of them seen only once. A further study also used this sample, focusing on T cells of mothers and their children.

Sequenced sample: blood. These receptor sequences come from a boy under 18 in good health.

The chain uses TRBV7-8 and TRBJ2-3; 8 bases agree with TRBD2. The V and J ends lost 6 bases and 8 bases, in that order; junction bases with no gene match: 13. This CDR3 region has 15 residues. Looked up from germline, CDR1 is SGHVS and CDR2 is FQNEAQ. The CDR3 region is CASRGSTSEPGTQYF. The CDR3 bases are TGTGCCAGCAGGGGCTCGACTAGCGAGCCGGGTACGCAGTATTTT.

This chain uses TRBV10-3 with TRBJ2-4; 15 bases are shared with TRBD2. V shed 5 bases, J shed 7 bases, and the junction held 3 bases outside the gene matches. The CDR3 runs 15 residues. The V gene's germline CDR1 is ENHRY and CDR2 SYGVKD. CDR3 amino acids: CAISSGTSGRNIQYF. The CDR3, as DNA: TGTGCCATCAGTTCTGGGACTAGCGGGAGGAACATTCAGTACTTC.

The sample holds a few counts of this clonotype. The chain is built from TRBV28 and TRBJ1-1, with a weak D call TRBD1 (5 bases). Deletions cut 10 bases from V and 1 base from J, with 10 bases between. Germline values: CDR1 MDHEN, CDR2 SYDVKM. CDR3 length equals 12 residues. In DNA form, the CDR3 reads TGTGCCACCTTTACAGGGAACACTGAAGCTTTCTTT. Its protein product is CATFTGNTEAFF.

The chain couples TRBV29-1 to TRBJ2-5, with 7 bases aligning to TRBD1. The J call could be wrong; TRBJ2-7 is a better fit for the DNA end. The germline gives CDR1 SQVTM, CDR2 ANQGSEA. The CDR3 has 14 amino acids. The CDR3 bases are TGCAGCGTAAAGACAGGGTCTAGGCCCTACGAGCAGTACTTC. Amino acid sequence: CSVKTGSRPYEQYF.

This sequence joins TRBV20-1 and TRBJ2-5; 11 nucleotides line up with TRBD2. The J call may be faulty, since TRBJ2-7 better matches the DNA end. The length of the CDR3 is 13 residues. Germline values: CDR1 DFQATT, CDR2 SNEGSKA (reference sequence). The CDR3 sequence is CSALLAGENEQYF. The CDR3 nucleotides read TGCAGTGCTCTACTAGCGGGAGAGAACGAGCAGTACTTC.

This clonotype was counted between two and nine times. The gene calls are TRBV10-2 and TRBJ1-4; the D is unclear. The germline V gene encodes CDR1 WSHSY and CDR2 SAAADI. The CDR3 length is 14 residues. V was cut by 6 bases and J by 0 bases, with 8 bases left in between. The CDR3 region has the DNA TGCGCCAGCAGAGCAGCAGCAACTAATGAAAAACTGTTTTTT. Amino acid sequence: CASRAAATNEKLFF.

V usage is TRBV5-5 and J usage is TRBJ1-4; 7 bases line up with TRBD1. The V gene end was trimmed by 1 base and the J gene end by 6 bases; junction bases not matched to a gene: 3. The CDR3 covers 14 residues. The germline gives CDR1 SGHKS, CDR2 YYEKEE (reference sequence). The CDR3 DNA follows: TGTGCCAGCAGCTTGTGGGACAGCTATGAAAAACTGTTTTTT. Its translation is CASSLWDSYEKLFF.

The V gene is TRBV29-1, the J gene TRBJ2-5; weak D call: TRBD2 (8 bases). The assigned J gene may be wrong: the sequence end matches TRBJ2-7 better. Germline V lookup: CDR1 SQVTM, CDR2 ANQGSEA. This CDR3 comprises 14 residues. In DNA, the CDR3 is TGCAGCGTTGAAGGACAGGGACTAGGCTCCGAGCAGTACTTC. It is translated as CSVEGQGLGSEQYF.

Details on this clonotype: An end of the junction differs from the germline gene, which may be a read error. The rearrangement links TRBV24-1 to TRBJ2-7; TRBD2 matches 7 bases. In germline, CDR1 is KGHDR, CDR2 SFDVKD. The CDR3 has 14 residues. The CDR3 DNA is TGCGCCACCAGTGATTCCCCCGGGACTATAGGGCAGTACTTC. This encodes CATSDSPGTIGQYF.

This clonotype was found a few times. This chain links TRBV6-5 with TRBJ2-1; D not certain. The V gene's germline CDR1 is MNHEY and CDR2 SVGAGI. There are 15 residues in the CDR3. The germline V and J ends were trimmed by 2 bases and 4 bases, with 12 bases remaining between them. The DNA for the CDR3 is TGTGCCAGCAGTTACAGCCGGACGCCGTACAATGAGCAGTTCTTC. As protein: CASSYSRTPYNEQFF.

V and J are TRBV15 and TRBJ2-5; 12 bases are shared with TRBD2. This CDR3 contains 16 residues. Trimming at V came to 0 bases and at J to 3 bases, leaving 2 bases not matched to a gene. Germline values: CDR1 LNHNV, CDR2 YYDKDF (reference sequence). DNA for the CDR3: TGTGCCACCAGCAGAGAGGCTAGCGGGGGGGAAGAGACCCAGTACTTC. Translation: CATSREASGGEETQYF.

In this sample, this clonotype turned up many times. The chain employs TRBV9 and TRBJ1-1; maybe TRBD1 (6 bases). The CDR3 totals 16 residues. The germline V and J ends were trimmed by 3 bases and 3 bases, with 18 bases remaining between them. CDR1 and CDR2 from the germline V gene are SGDLS and YYNGEE. The CDR3 sequence: CASSENPQGEDTEAFF. The CDR3 nucleotides read TGTGCCAGCAGCGAAAACCCACAGGGAGAGGACACTGAAGCTTTCTTT.

This clonotype has a count of ten or more. The chain joins TRBV28 to TRBJ2-5; D remains ambiguous. Germline-derived CDR1 and CDR2 are MDHEN and SYDVKM. V dropped 5 bases and J dropped 4 bases, with 14 bases sitting between them. This CDR3 has 14 residues. CDR3 residues: CASSTTRGVETQYF. The CDR3 bases are TGTGCCAGCAGTACCACTCGCGGCGTAGAGACCCAGTACTTC.

The chain employs TRBV12-3 or TRBV12-4 and TRBJ1-5, with 7 bases identical to TRBD1. The length of the CDR3 is 13 residues. The junction had 4 bases not matched to a gene; V was cut back by 6 bases and J by 5 bases. CDR3 in DNA: TGTGCCAGCAGAGAAACAGGGGATCAGCCCCAGCATTTT. Encoded protein: CASRETGDQPQHF.

The chain employs TRBV20-1 and TRBJ2-1, with 10 bases aligning to TRBD2. The CDR3 is 15 amino acids. J gave up 6 bases and V 6 bases, and 11 bases lay outside the gene matches. In germline, CDR1 is DFQATT, CDR2 SNEGSKA (reference sequence). The CDR3 sequence: CSAASGTSAANEQFF. The CDR3 coding sequence is TGCAGTGCCGCGTCCGGGACTAGCGCTGCCAATGAGCAGTTCTTC.

The chain has TRBV15 and TRBJ2-1, with D tentatively TRBD2 (7 bases). Germline CDR1 and CDR2: LNHNV and YYDKDF (reference sequence). The CDR3 consists of 14 residues. The V and J ends lost 8 bases and 9 bases respectively, with 20 bases between them. CDR3 in DNA: TGTGCCACCCCCCGGGGGGCTCAAGGCGGTGAGCAGTTCTTC. Amino acid sequence: CATPRGAQGGEQFF.

The CDR3 region is CASSQGTGRAFF. CDR3 DNA: TGTGCCAGCAGCCAAGGGACAGGGCGAGCTTTCTTT. V gene TRBV3-1 combines with J gene TRBJ1-1; 8 nucleotides line up with TRBD1. The length of the CDR3 is 12 residues. With 1 base clipped from V and 10 bases from J, the junction kept 2 bases outside the gene matches. CDR1 LGHDT and CDR2 YNNKEL come from the germline V gene (reference sequence).

The chain carries TRBV20-1 and TRBJ1-6, with unresolved D. This CDR3 region has 18 residues. Germline assignment: CDR1 DFQATT and CDR2 SNEGSKA (reference sequence). Trimming took 6 bases from V and 0 from J, leaving 21 bases between them. CDR3 sequence reads: CSASLVADLSSYNSPLHF. The CDR3 bases are TGCAGTGCCAGCCTGGTGGCGGATCTAAGCTCCTATAATTCACCCCTCCACTTT.

This clonotype was seen a few times. V and J are TRBV20-1 and TRBJ2-3, with 9 bases aligning to TRBD2. After removal of 0 bases from V and 4 bases from J, the junction contained 8 bases not matched to a gene. Germline lookup yields CDR1 DFQATT and CDR2 SNEGSKA (reference sequence). The CDR3 is 16 residues long. The CDR3 DNA follows: TGCAGTGCTAGAGACCCCGGGACTAGCAATGCAGATACGCAGTATTTT. Residues: CSARDPGTSNADTQYF.

V and J are TRBV19 and TRBJ2-5, with D possibly TRBD1 on 6 matching bases. The germline gives CDR1 LNHDA, CDR2 SQIVND (reference sequence). The CDR3 has 13 residues. V was cut by 6 bases and J by 5 bases, with 13 bases left in between. Written as DNA, the CDR3 is TGTGCCAGTAGCTCAGGGGTGGGGGAGACCCAGTACTTC. This translates into CASSSGVGETQYF.

This sequence joins TRBV12-3 or TRBV12-4 and TRBJ2-6; D might be TRBD2 (5 bases). The CDR3 consists of 15 residues. Trimming removed 1 base from V and 2 bases from J, with 6 bases in between. In DNA form, the CDR3 reads TGTGCCAGCAGTTTAGGACTACCTGGGGCCAACGTCCTGACTTTC. The encoded protein is CASSLGLPGANVLTF.

This clonotype was observed a few times. The chain employs TRBV5-5 and TRBJ2-3; the match to TRBD2 covers 10 bases. Losses at the gene ends were 5 bases for V and 1 base for J; bases not matched to a gene: 7. The CDR3 has 16 residues. The germline V gene encodes CDR1 SGHKS and CDR2 YYEKEE (reference sequence). DNA for the CDR3: TGTGCCAGCAGACAACCCACTAGCGGGGGCACAGATACGCAGTATTTT. Translating gives CASRQPTSGGTDTQYF.

The genes are TRBV29-1 and TRBJ2-5; 12 nucleotides align to TRBD1. The V gene end was trimmed by 0 bases and the J gene end by 5 bases; junction bases not matched to a gene: 4. CDR1 is SQVTM and CDR2 is ANQGSEA in the germline V gene. This CDR3 spans 15 amino acids. The CDR3 is CSVEEGTGGLETQYF. The CDR3 DNA reads as TGCAGCGTTGAAGAAGGGACAGGGGGCTTGGAGACCCAGTACTTC.

The CDR3 DNA reads TGCGCCAGCAGCCAAGTCTTTGCAGGGAGGGAGACCCAGTACTTC. Its translation is CASSQVFAGRETQYF. The chain combines TRBV4-3 with TRBJ2-5; tentatively, D is TRBD2 (6 bases). Germline CDR1 and CDR2: LGHNA and YSLEER. The CDR3 has 15 residues. Trimming pared 1 base from V and 5 bases from J, leaving 14 bases between.

In its sample, this clonotype was seen a few times. The genes are TRBV6-2 or TRBV6-3 and TRBJ2-4; TRBD1 aligns across 7 bases. The V gene end was trimmed by 2 bases and the J gene end by 6 bases; junction bases not matched to a gene: 7. CDR3 length: 15 residues. Per germline, CDR1 MNHEY and CDR2 SVGEGT. The CDR3 sequence is CASSYGTVMGNIQYF. The CDR3, as DNA: TGTGCCAGCAGTTACGGGACAGTCATGGGAAACATTCAGTACTTC.

This clonotype was observed a few times. The rearrangement links TRBV7-9 to TRBJ2-2, with 8 bases matching TRBD1. From germline, CDR1 is SEHNR and CDR2 FQNEAQ (reference sequence). This CDR3 is built from 17 residues. V lost 4 bases to trimming and J lost 3 bases; unmatched junction nucleotides: 10. CDR3 bases: TGTGCCAGCAGCTCCAACCTCCGGGACAGGCACACCGGGGAGCTGTTTTTT. Its protein product is CASSSNLRDRHTGELFF.

The chain combines TRBV7-8 with TRBJ2-5; 10 bases match TRBD2. V dropped 5 bases and J dropped 5; count of bases not matched to a gene: 8. Germline assignment: CDR1 SGHVS and CDR2 FQNEAQ. The CDR3 spans 15 residues. CDR3 coding DNA: TGTGCCAGCAGCCCCCTAGCGGGAGTCCCGGAGACCCAGTACTTC. It specifies CASSPLAGVPETQYF.

The J gene is TRBJ1-1, the V gene TRBV7-9; possibly TRBD1 for D (5 bases). The germline V and J ends were trimmed by 5 bases and 5 bases, with 12 bases remaining between them. This CDR3 has 13 amino acids. Germline V gene data show CDR1 as SEHNR and CDR2 as FQNEAQ (reference sequence). CDR3 amino acids: CASSAPGRTEAFF. CDR3 nucleotides: TGTGCCAGCAGCGCCCCGGGACGAACTGAAGCTTTCTTT.

The rearrangement uses TRBV20-1 and TRBJ2-4; D might be TRBD2 (5 bases). V lost 2 bases, J lost 1 base, and 9 bases lay in between. CDR3 length equals 14 residues. The germline V gene encodes CDR1 DFQATT and CDR2 SNEGSKA (reference sequence). CDR3 loop: CSARSGWAKNIQYF. DNA of the CDR3: TGCAGTGCTAGATCGGGATGGGCCAAAAACATTCAGTACTTC.